These 5 T cell receptor beta chains originate from one sample sequenced in a study of blood T cell repertoires in COVID-19. Assay: immunoSEQ multiplex PCR; the TCRdb copy retains only in-frame clones and omits some. The data contain tens of thousands of clones, approximately 82% of them singletons. Material: peripheral blood. The origin of the receptors is a human donor in a cohort sampled during active COVID-19.

V gene TRBV19 combines with J gene TRBJ1-2; tentative D call: TRBD1 (5 bases). V lost 3 bases and J lost 4, with 15 bases in between. Looked up from germline, CDR1 is LNHDA and CDR2 is SQIVND (reference sequence). The CDR3 runs 15 residues. CDR3 region: CASSIGLGQLYGYTF. The CDR3 DNA follows: TGTGCCAGTAGTATCGGTCTAGGACAACTCTATGGCTACACCTTC.

This sequence joins TRBV18 and TRBJ1-1; 9 bases line up with TRBD1. V lost 5 bases and J lost 4; bases outside the gene matches: 8. There are 15 residues in the CDR3. Germline CDR1 KGHSH, CDR2 LQKENI. The CDR3 nucleotides read TGTGCCAGCTCATCAAACAGGGGGCCGAGCACTGAAGCTTTCTTT. This gives the protein CASSSNRGPSTEAFF.

The rearrangement joins TRBV6-5 to TRBJ2-7; weak D call: TRBD2 (5 bases). Trimming stripped 0 bases from V and 4 bases from J, with 7 bases between. Germline V lookup: CDR1 MNHEY, CDR2 SVGAGI. This CDR3 is built from 13 residues. CDR3 bases: TGTGCCAGCAGTTACTCGAGGGTGTACGAGCAGTACTTC. This encodes CASSYSRVYEQYF.

The V call is TRBV25-1, the J call TRBJ2-7, with 8 bases fitting TRBD2. Germline CDR1 reads MGHDK; CDR2 reads SYGVNS. The V and J ends lost 5 bases and 6 bases, in that order; junction bases with no gene match: 12. The CDR3 length is 15 residues. CDR3 sequence reads: CASSPAGGSGAEQYF. The DNA for the CDR3 is TGTGCCAGCAGTCCTGCGGGGGGTAGCGGGGCCGAGCAGTACTTC.

This clone turned up a few times. The chain couples TRBV24-1 to TRBJ1-6; possible D gene TRBD1, 6 bases. The CDR3 has 15 amino acids. Per the germline V gene, CDR1 is KGHDR and CDR2 is SFDVKD. V lost 2 bases and J lost 13, with 17 bases in between. CDR3 in DNA: TGTGCCACCAGTGATTCCGGGACACGCACTCCCCCCCTCCACTTT. Translated, it gives CATSDSGTRTPPLHF.